The 30 T cell receptor beta chains below come from one sample, sequenced in a study of T cell changes during pregnancy in multiple sclerosis. Data came from immunoSEQ multiplex PCR; TCRdb stores just in-frame clones and leaves some out. The data contain around 53,000 clones, 90% of them singletons. Here the sequenced sample was CD8+ T cells from peripheral blood mononuclear cells, taken before pregnancy. These receptors were collected from a female donor with multiple sclerosis, enrolled in a pregnancy study.

This chain links TRBV6-5 with TRBJ2-7; 10 nucleotides line up with TRBD1. Germline CDR1 and CDR2: MNHEY and SVGAGI. The V and J ends lost 6 bases and 7 bases, in that order; junction bases with no gene match: 12. This CDR3 contains 15 residues. CDR3 protein: CASREPRTGGTEQYF. For the CDR3, the DNA is TGTGCCAGCAGAGAACCCCGGACAGGGGGTACAGAGCAGTACTTC.

CDR3 amino acids: CASSFGTGRKYEQYF. As DNA, the CDR3 is TGTGCCAGCAGTTTTGGGACAGGGAGGAAATACGAGCAGTACTTC. This rearrangement joins TRBV28 to TRBJ2-7, with 9 bases identical to TRBD1. The CDR3 runs 15 residues. Trimming cost V 3 bases and J 4 bases; bases outside gene matches: 7. In germline, CDR1 is MDHEN, CDR2 SYDVKM.

A remark on this clone: A read error may explain this, as a much larger clone is one base away. The rearrangement links TRBV5-5 to TRBJ2-6; D might be TRBD1 (5 bases). CDR3 length: 16 residues. Germline CDR1 is SGHKS and CDR2 is YYEKEE (reference sequence). The DNA for the CDR3 is TGCGCCAGCAGCCAAGATGACAGCTCTGGGGCCAACGTCCTGACTTTC. The encoded protein is CASSQDDSSGANVLTF.

V is TRBV4-3 and J is TRBJ1-6; TRBD1 is a possible D gene (6 bases). The CDR3 covers 14 residues. Germline V gene sequence: CDR1 LGHNA, CDR2 YSLEER. Between the trimmed V and J ends, which lost 1 base and 5 bases, there was a span of 6 bases. The CDR3 sequence is CASSQGTDNSPLHF. In DNA, the CDR3 is TGCGCCAGCAGCCAAGGGACAGATAATTCACCCCTCCACTTT.

V and J are TRBV27 and TRBJ1-5; 10 nucleotides line up with TRBD1. The CDR3 has 15 amino acids. V trimming: 6 bases; J trimming: 3 bases; junction bases outside the gene matches: 5. The V gene's germline CDR1 is MNHEY and CDR2 SMNVEV (reference sequence). CDR3 coding DNA: TGTGCCAGCAGCTGGACAGGGGGAATCAATCAGCCCCAGCATTTT. Its protein product is CASSWTGGINQPQHF.

The V call is TRBV7-9, the J call TRBJ2-7; possible D gene TRBD1, 5 bases. Germline-derived CDR1 and CDR2 are SEHNR and FQNEAQ (reference sequence). This CDR3 is 14 amino acids long. V dropped 5 bases and J dropped 0 bases, with 11 bases sitting between them. CDR3 nucleotide sequence: TGTGCCAGCAGCCCGTCAGGGTCCTCCTACGAGCAGTACTTC. It encodes CASSPSGSSYEQYF.

The chain is built from TRBV29-1 and TRBJ2-1; no firm D call. Trimming cost V 6 bases and J 0 bases, with 9 bases left between them. This CDR3 spans 13 amino acids. CDR1 is SQVTM and CDR2 is ANQGSEA in the germline V gene. The CDR3 DNA is TGCAGCGTCCTCGGTGGCTCCTACAATGAGCAGTTCTTC. Translated, it gives CSVLGGSYNEQFF.

V and J are TRBV7-9 and TRBJ2-5; possibly TRBD1 for D (6 bases). Germline V lookup: CDR1 SEHNR, CDR2 FQNEAQ (reference sequence). V was shortened by 4 bases and J by 2 bases, with 11 bases between the two germline ends. The CDR3 loop spans 14 amino acids. The CDR3 coding sequence is TGTGCCAGCAGCTCCTCACAGGGTCAAGAGACCCAGTACTTC. Its translation is CASSSSQGQETQYF.

The V and J genes are TRBV9 and TRBJ2-3; D is unresolved. Trimming pared 0 bases from V and 2 bases from J, leaving 10 bases between. Germline V gives CDR1 SGDLS, CDR2 YYNGEE. The CDR3 totals 15 residues. The CDR3: CASSVEISPTDTQYF. The CDR3 DNA reads as TGTGCCAGCAGCGTAGAAATTAGCCCCACAGATACGCAGTATTTT.

The rearrangement joins TRBV29-1 to TRBJ1-2; 7 positions match TRBD1. The germline V gene has CDR1 SQVTM and CDR2 ANQGSEA. With 3 bases clipped from V and 4 bases from J, the junction kept 14 bases outside the gene matches. This CDR3 contains 16 residues. Here the CDR3 DNA reads TGCAGCGTTGAGTATTGGATAGGCAGGGGGGCCTATGGCTACACCTTC. Protein sequence: CSVEYWIGRGAYGYTF.

The V call is TRBV7-2, the J call TRBJ1-4; 12 bases are a match to TRBD1. Germline V gives CDR1 SGHTA, CDR2 FQGNSA. With V trimmed by 2 bases and J by 3 bases, 4 bases remained unmatched. The CDR3 is 17 residues long. The CDR3 region is CASSLRGQGAANEKLFF. CDR3 nucleotide sequence: TGTGCCAGCAGCTTAAGGGGACAGGGGGCAGCTAATGAAAAACTGTTTTTT.

CDR3 nucleotide sequence: TGTGCCAGCACCTGGGGGGGTATGAACACTGAAGCTTTCTTT. Translating it yields CASTWGGMNTEAFF. The chain links TRBV6-5 to TRBJ1-1; D perhaps matches TRBD1 (5 bases). Germline V CDR1 and CDR2: MNHEY, SVGAGI. The ends were cut back, 7 bases at V and 0 bases at J, with 12 bases in the middle. CDR3 length equals 14 residues.

Only one count was recorded for this clone. V gene TRBV27 combines with J gene TRBJ2-3; perhaps TRBD2 as D (5 bases). The CDR3 loop spans 15 amino acids. In germline, CDR1 is MNHEY, CDR2 SMNVEV (reference sequence). V dropped 3 bases and J dropped 6 bases, with 16 bases sitting between them. The CDR3 protein is CASSFPGILGDTQYF. CDR3 nucleotides: TGTGCCAGCAGTTTCCCCGGGATTCTAGGGGATACGCAGTATTTT.

This clone was recorded only once. The chain employs TRBV9 and TRBJ1-2; 9 nucleotides match TRBD1. CDR3 length: 15 residues. Trimming took 4 bases from V and 8 from J; bases not matched to a gene: 12. Germline assignment: CDR1 SGDLS and CDR2 YYNGEE. The CDR3 DNA reads TGTGCCAGCAGCCTTCCGGGACAGGGTACGGGCGGCTACACCTTC. It specifies CASSLPGQGTGGYTF.

V usage is TRBV9 and J usage is TRBJ2-1, with 9 bases that match TRBD1. With V trimmed by 0 bases and J by 6 bases, 16 bases remained unmatched. The CDR3 sequence is 19 residues long. Looked up from germline, CDR1 is SGDLS and CDR2 is YYNGEE. The CDR3 DNA is TGTGCCAGCAGCGTAGAGGGACAGGGTAAGGCGGCCACAGGCAATGAGCAGTTCTTC. Protein product: CASSVEGQGKAATGNEQFF.

V gene TRBV7-9 combines with J gene TRBJ2-5; D gene unclear. Germline CDR1 is SEHNR and CDR2 is FQNEAQ (reference sequence). The CDR3 consists of 14 residues. The V and J ends lost 1 base and 1 base respectively, with 7 bases between them. DNA for the CDR3: TGTGCCAGCAGCTTAGTTACCAGCCAAGAGACCCAGTACTTC. Its translation: CASSLVTSQETQYF.

The V call is TRBV5-6, the J call TRBJ2-5; 12 bases line up with TRBD2. The germline gives CDR1 SGHDT, CDR2 YYEEEE. CDR3 size: 15 residues. After removal of 5 bases from V and 2 bases from J, the junction contained 4 bases not matched to a gene. This CDR3 is CASRLAGGPQETQYF. DNA for the CDR3: TGTGCCAGCAGACTAGCGGGGGGCCCTCAAGAGACCCAGTACTTC.

The chain carries TRBV4-2 and TRBJ1-1; TRBD1 is a possible D gene (5 bases). The CDR3 covers 16 residues. Trimming shortened V by 4 bases and J by 3 bases, and 18 bases separated the two germline ends. Per the germline V gene, CDR1 is LGHNA and CDR2 is YNFKEQ. The CDR3 sequence: CASSRDSGREDTEAFF. CDR3 nucleotide sequence: TGTGCCAGCAGCCGGGACTCAGGGAGGGAGGACACTGAAGCTTTCTTT.

This chain joins TRBV4-1 and TRBJ1-5; 8 nucleotides agree with TRBD1. This CDR3 has 14 amino acids. The V gene's germline CDR1 is MGHRA and CDR2 YSYEKL. V dropped 4 bases and J dropped 3; count of bases not matched to a gene: 2. The CDR3: CASSPDRVNQPQHF. The DNA of the CDR3 is TGCGCCAGCAGCCCGGACAGGGTCAATCAGCCCCAGCATTTT.

The gene calls are TRBV6-5 and TRBJ2-7; D perhaps matches TRBD2 (6 bases). CDR3 length equals 15 residues. The V end was cut by 8 bases, the J end by 0 bases, with 17 bases between. Germline V gene data show CDR1 as MNHEY and CDR2 as SVGAGI. The DNA for the CDR3 is TGTGCCAGCTCGCGCGGGGCCCCCAGCTCCTACGAGCAGTACTTC. Amino acids: CASSRGAPSSYEQYF.

As for this clone: A much bigger clone sits one base away, suggesting this may be a read error. The chain has TRBV4-2 and TRBJ2-5; TRBD2 agrees at 8 bases. Looked up from germline, CDR1 is LGHNA and CDR2 is YNFKEQ. The trim removed 0 bases at V and 1 base at J, leaving 1 base unmatched. This CDR3 region has 15 residues. CDR3 DNA: TGTGCCAGCAGCCAAGATCGGGGGGGCCAAGAGACCCAGTACTTC. It encodes CASSQDRGGQETQYF.

In DNA, the CDR3 is TGTGCCAGCAGCGATCCCGGGACAGGGAGCACTGAAGCTTTCTTT. Protein: CASSDPGTGSTEAFF. The chain employs TRBV5-4 and TRBJ1-1; 9 positions match TRBD1. CDR1 SGHNT and CDR2 YYREEE come from the germline V gene (reference sequence). V was pared by 4 bases and J by 4 bases, with 8 bases of the junction left unmatched. CDR3 length: 15 residues.

The rearrangement uses TRBV29-1 and TRBJ2-2; 11 bases agree with TRBD1. This CDR3 comprises 16 residues. CDR1 and CDR2 (germline): SQVTM, ANQGSEA. The V gene end was trimmed by 7 bases and the J gene end by 0 bases; junction bases not matched to a gene: 7. CDR3: CSAGTGGPTNTGELFF. CDR3 in DNA: TGCAGCGCGGGGACAGGGGGACCTACGAACACCGGGGAGCTGTTTTTT.

Note on this clone: A read error may account for a junction end that differs from germline. The chain recombines TRBV6-1 with TRBJ2-2; TRBD2 is a possible D gene (7 bases). The length of the CDR3 is 16 residues. Looked up from germline, CDR1 is MNHNS and CDR2 is SASEGT. The CDR3 sequence: CASSEAGGGGTGELFF. The DNA of the CDR3 is TGTGCCAGCAGCGAAGCAGGAGGGGGGGGGACCGGGGAGCTGTTTTTT.

The rearrangement links TRBV9 to TRBJ1-2; D is undetermined. The CDR3 loop spans 13 amino acids. Germline assignment: CDR1 SGDLS and CDR2 YYNGEE. The germline V and J ends were trimmed by 3 bases and 6 bases, with 12 bases remaining between them. The CDR3 is CASSGPEENGYTF. CDR3 nucleotide sequence: TGTGCCAGCAGCGGACCCGAGGAGAATGGCTACACCTTC. The variable domain in full, completed from reference TRBV9 and TRBJ1-2, reads DSGVTQTPKHLITATGQRVTLRCSPRSGDLSVYWYQQSLDQGLQFLIQYYNGEERAKGNILERFSAQQFPDLHSELNLSSLELGDSALYFCASSGPEENGYTFGSGTRLTVV.

The rearrangement links TRBV14 to TRBJ2-7; 7 nucleotides agree with TRBD1. Trimming took 0 bases from V and 1 from J; bases not matched to a gene: 6. Germline CDR1 and CDR2: SGHDN and FVKESK. CDR3 length equals 16 residues. CDR3 nucleotide sequence: TGTGCCAGCAGCCAAGAAGCCAGGGGGTATTCCTACGAGCAGTACTTC. Protein product: CASSQEARGYSYEQYF.

The rearrangement joins TRBV5-4 to TRBJ2-5; D is ambiguous. CDR3 size: 14 residues. The germline gives CDR1 SGHNT, CDR2 YYREEE (reference sequence). Trimming took 6 bases from V and 5 from J, leaving 17 bases between them. As DNA, the CDR3 is TGTGCCAGCACTTCAGGTGACGTTGGGGAGACCCAGTACTTC. Its protein product is CASTSGDVGETQYF.

This chain links TRBV29-1 with TRBJ2-3; D is perhaps TRBD1 (6 bases). Germline V gives CDR1 SQVTM, CDR2 ANQGSEA. The V end lost 7 bases, the J end lost 4 bases, and 21 bases lay between the germline ends. The CDR3 is 15 amino acids. DNA for the CDR3: TGCAGCGGCCCGGGACAAGTCGCCCGGGCAGATACGCAGTATTTT. Translated: CSGPGQVARADTQYF.

The chain recombines TRBV6-5 with TRBJ2-7; D not certain. V was cut by 2 bases and J by 6 bases, with 8 bases left in between. The CDR3 runs 12 residues. Germline loops: CDR1 MNHEY, CDR2 SVGAGI. This CDR3 reads CASSYHSGEQYF. The DNA for the CDR3 is TGTGCCAGCAGTTACCACTCGGGCGAGCAGTACTTC.

J is TRBJ1-4 and V is TRBV11-2; D not resolved. CDR1 is SGHAT, CDR2 FQNNGV, per germline. V was pared by 6 bases and J by 11 bases, with 13 bases between. The CDR3 has 12 amino acids. The CDR3 DNA is TGTGCCAGCAGTACATACACGGGGAAACTGTTTTTT. Its translation: CASSTYTGKLFF.